One sample yielded the 9 T cell receptor beta chains listed below, sequenced in a study of tissue T cells after allogeneic stem cell transplantation. Assay used: immunoSEQ multiplex PCR; TCRdb lists only in-frame clones, some missing. The sample lists 48,000 or so clones, around 73% occurring once. The specimen was sorted cells pooled from one or two spleens. These receptors came from a pool of C57BL/6 mice in good health.

In the case of this clone: Gene and germline names: mouse. The sequenced CDR3 bases are TGTGCCAGCAGTTCCTCGGGGGGGAACTATGCTGAGCAGTTC. Translation: CASSSSGGNYAEQF. From start to end, the CDR3 is CASSSSGGNYAEQFF. V and J are TRBV15 and TRBJ2-1; TRBD2 matches at 7 bases. The observed sequence ends 1 residue before the CDR3 terminus, with the missing tail filled in from the germline J gene. V lost 4 bases to trimming and J lost 1 base; unmatched junction nucleotides: 4. Germline V lookup: CDR1 SGHND, CDR2 FRSKSL. This CDR3 has 15 residues.

Remarks on this clone: Any gene name here is a mouse gene name. The read is 1 residue too short to cover the CDR3 end, so that end is filled in from the germline J gene. The V call is TRBV19, the J call TRBJ2-4; D ambiguous. CDR3 size: 14 residues. The germline V and J ends were trimmed by 2 bases and 0 bases, with 7 bases remaining between them. The germline V gene has CDR1 FNHDT and CDR2 SITEND (reference sequence). CDR3 region: CASSMTSSQNTLYF. CDR3 bases read: TGTGCCAGCAGTATGACCAGTAGTCAAAACACCTTGTAC.

A word on this clone: Mouse germline and gene names are used. CDR3 bases read: TGTGCCAGCACTCAGACTGGGGGTGGGGCTGAGCAGTTC. Its protein product is CASTQTGGGAEQF. The entire CDR3 is CASTQTGGGAEQFF. The genes are TRBV13-3 and TRBJ2-1, with 9 bases lining up with TRBD2. The sequenced fragment ends 1 residue before the CDR3 boundary, so the rest is inferred from the germline J gene. Trimming took 6 bases from V and 7 from J; bases not matched to a gene: 8. From germline, CDR1 is NNHDY and CDR2 SYVADS. The CDR3 has 14 residues.

Concerning this clone: Gene names and germline refer to mouse. The read terminates 1 residue before the CDR3 end, so the remaining end is supplied by the germline J gene. This chain joins TRBV16 and TRBJ2-2, with D unresolved. Germline V gives CDR1 SGHSA, CDR2 FRNQAP. The CDR3 is made up of 15 amino acids. V was cut by 1 base and J by 1 base, with 7 bases left in between. The CDR3 spells CASSLVRGNTGQLYF. CDR3 DNA, as far as it was read: TGTGCAAGCAGCTTAGTCCGGGGAAACACCGGGCAGCTCTAC.

Regarding this clone: Gene labels here are mouse ones. Read data end 1 residue before the CDR3 end; the end is taken from the germline J gene. The V and J genes are TRBV13-3 and TRBJ2-1; TRBD2 matches at 10 bases. Germline CDR1 NNHDY, CDR2 SYVADS. The CDR3 spans 15 residues. V lost 1 base to trimming and J lost 5 bases; unmatched junction nucleotides: 3. Incomplete CDR3 DNA: TGTGCCAGCAGTGATCTGGGGGGGCGCGATGCTGAGCAGTTC. It is translated as CASSDLGGRDAEQF. The whole CDR3 is CASSDLGGRDAEQFF.

In its sample, this clone was seen a few times. Here the gene names and germline are mouse. The read halts 1 residue ahead of the CDR3 end, with the missing end drawn from the germline J gene. This chain connects TRBV19 to TRBJ1-5; D remains unclear. With 0 bases removed from V and 4 bases from J, the gap between germline ends came to 5 bases. CDR1 and CDR2 from the germline V gene are FNHDT and SITEND (reference sequence). This CDR3 has 13 amino acids. CDR3 DNA (partial): TGTGCCAGCAGTATAGACAGAAACCAGGCTCCGCTT. It codes for CASSIDRNQAPL. In full, the CDR3 reads CASSIDRNQAPLF.

Details on this clone: Genes here carry mouse names. The read terminates 1 residue ahead of where the CDR3 ends, so the germline J gene completes it. This chain uses TRBV2 with TRBJ1-2, with 7 bases identical to TRBD1. CDR1 is LGHNA, CDR2 YSYQKL, per germline. CDR3 length equals 15 residues. After removal of 2 bases from V and 1 base from J, the junction contained 4 bases not matched to a gene. The CDR3 loop is CASSQPGQQNSDYTF. The sequenced part of the CDR3 DNA is TGTGCCAGCAGCCAACCGGGACAGCAAAACTCCGACTACACC.

On this clone: The gene symbols are mouse symbols. The read terminates 1 residue ahead of where the CDR3 ends, so the germline J gene completes it. The gene calls are TRBV24 and TRBJ2-5, with 8 bases fitting TRBD2. There are 14 residues in the CDR3. Germline assignment: CDR1 KGHTA and CDR2 FRNEEI. J gave up 1 base and V 4 bases, and 1 base lay outside the gene matches. This CDR3 is CASSPLGDQDTQYF. Partial CDR3 DNA: TGTGCCAGCAGTCCACTGGGGGACCAAGACACCCAGTAC.

This clone was observed a few times. Gene names and germline refer to mouse. The read halts 1 residue ahead of the CDR3 end, with the missing end drawn from the germline J gene. This chain connects TRBV26 to TRBJ2-7; TRBD2 is a possible D gene (7 bases). Germline loops: CDR1 KGHPV, CDR2 FQNQEV (reference sequence). With 0 bases removed from V and 0 bases from J, the gap between germline ends came to 9 bases. CDR3 length: 15 residues. The part of the CDR3 DNA that was read is TGTGCCAGCAGTCTGTCCGGGGGGCACTCCTATGAACAGTAC. Translating gives CASSLSGGHSYEQY. The CDR3 reads in full as CASSLSGGHSYEQYF. Full variable domain (missing parts from reference TRBV26 and TRBJ2-7): NSKVIQTPRYLVKGQGQKAKMRCIPEKGHPVVFWYQQNKNNEFKFLINFQNQEVLQQIDMTEKRFSAECPSNSPCSLEIQSSEAGDSALYLCASSLSGGHSYEQYFGPGTRLTVL.